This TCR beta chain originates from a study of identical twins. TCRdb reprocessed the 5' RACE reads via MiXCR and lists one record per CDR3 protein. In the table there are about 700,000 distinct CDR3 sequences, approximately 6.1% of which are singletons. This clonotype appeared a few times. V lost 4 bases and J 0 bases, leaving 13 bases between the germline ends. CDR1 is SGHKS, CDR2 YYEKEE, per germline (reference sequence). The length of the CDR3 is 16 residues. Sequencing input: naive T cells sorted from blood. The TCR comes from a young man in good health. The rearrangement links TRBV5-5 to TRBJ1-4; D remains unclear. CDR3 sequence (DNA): TGTGCCAGCAGCCTCCCGACGGTTGCAACTAATGAAAAACTGTTTTTT. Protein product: CASSLPTVATNEKLFF.